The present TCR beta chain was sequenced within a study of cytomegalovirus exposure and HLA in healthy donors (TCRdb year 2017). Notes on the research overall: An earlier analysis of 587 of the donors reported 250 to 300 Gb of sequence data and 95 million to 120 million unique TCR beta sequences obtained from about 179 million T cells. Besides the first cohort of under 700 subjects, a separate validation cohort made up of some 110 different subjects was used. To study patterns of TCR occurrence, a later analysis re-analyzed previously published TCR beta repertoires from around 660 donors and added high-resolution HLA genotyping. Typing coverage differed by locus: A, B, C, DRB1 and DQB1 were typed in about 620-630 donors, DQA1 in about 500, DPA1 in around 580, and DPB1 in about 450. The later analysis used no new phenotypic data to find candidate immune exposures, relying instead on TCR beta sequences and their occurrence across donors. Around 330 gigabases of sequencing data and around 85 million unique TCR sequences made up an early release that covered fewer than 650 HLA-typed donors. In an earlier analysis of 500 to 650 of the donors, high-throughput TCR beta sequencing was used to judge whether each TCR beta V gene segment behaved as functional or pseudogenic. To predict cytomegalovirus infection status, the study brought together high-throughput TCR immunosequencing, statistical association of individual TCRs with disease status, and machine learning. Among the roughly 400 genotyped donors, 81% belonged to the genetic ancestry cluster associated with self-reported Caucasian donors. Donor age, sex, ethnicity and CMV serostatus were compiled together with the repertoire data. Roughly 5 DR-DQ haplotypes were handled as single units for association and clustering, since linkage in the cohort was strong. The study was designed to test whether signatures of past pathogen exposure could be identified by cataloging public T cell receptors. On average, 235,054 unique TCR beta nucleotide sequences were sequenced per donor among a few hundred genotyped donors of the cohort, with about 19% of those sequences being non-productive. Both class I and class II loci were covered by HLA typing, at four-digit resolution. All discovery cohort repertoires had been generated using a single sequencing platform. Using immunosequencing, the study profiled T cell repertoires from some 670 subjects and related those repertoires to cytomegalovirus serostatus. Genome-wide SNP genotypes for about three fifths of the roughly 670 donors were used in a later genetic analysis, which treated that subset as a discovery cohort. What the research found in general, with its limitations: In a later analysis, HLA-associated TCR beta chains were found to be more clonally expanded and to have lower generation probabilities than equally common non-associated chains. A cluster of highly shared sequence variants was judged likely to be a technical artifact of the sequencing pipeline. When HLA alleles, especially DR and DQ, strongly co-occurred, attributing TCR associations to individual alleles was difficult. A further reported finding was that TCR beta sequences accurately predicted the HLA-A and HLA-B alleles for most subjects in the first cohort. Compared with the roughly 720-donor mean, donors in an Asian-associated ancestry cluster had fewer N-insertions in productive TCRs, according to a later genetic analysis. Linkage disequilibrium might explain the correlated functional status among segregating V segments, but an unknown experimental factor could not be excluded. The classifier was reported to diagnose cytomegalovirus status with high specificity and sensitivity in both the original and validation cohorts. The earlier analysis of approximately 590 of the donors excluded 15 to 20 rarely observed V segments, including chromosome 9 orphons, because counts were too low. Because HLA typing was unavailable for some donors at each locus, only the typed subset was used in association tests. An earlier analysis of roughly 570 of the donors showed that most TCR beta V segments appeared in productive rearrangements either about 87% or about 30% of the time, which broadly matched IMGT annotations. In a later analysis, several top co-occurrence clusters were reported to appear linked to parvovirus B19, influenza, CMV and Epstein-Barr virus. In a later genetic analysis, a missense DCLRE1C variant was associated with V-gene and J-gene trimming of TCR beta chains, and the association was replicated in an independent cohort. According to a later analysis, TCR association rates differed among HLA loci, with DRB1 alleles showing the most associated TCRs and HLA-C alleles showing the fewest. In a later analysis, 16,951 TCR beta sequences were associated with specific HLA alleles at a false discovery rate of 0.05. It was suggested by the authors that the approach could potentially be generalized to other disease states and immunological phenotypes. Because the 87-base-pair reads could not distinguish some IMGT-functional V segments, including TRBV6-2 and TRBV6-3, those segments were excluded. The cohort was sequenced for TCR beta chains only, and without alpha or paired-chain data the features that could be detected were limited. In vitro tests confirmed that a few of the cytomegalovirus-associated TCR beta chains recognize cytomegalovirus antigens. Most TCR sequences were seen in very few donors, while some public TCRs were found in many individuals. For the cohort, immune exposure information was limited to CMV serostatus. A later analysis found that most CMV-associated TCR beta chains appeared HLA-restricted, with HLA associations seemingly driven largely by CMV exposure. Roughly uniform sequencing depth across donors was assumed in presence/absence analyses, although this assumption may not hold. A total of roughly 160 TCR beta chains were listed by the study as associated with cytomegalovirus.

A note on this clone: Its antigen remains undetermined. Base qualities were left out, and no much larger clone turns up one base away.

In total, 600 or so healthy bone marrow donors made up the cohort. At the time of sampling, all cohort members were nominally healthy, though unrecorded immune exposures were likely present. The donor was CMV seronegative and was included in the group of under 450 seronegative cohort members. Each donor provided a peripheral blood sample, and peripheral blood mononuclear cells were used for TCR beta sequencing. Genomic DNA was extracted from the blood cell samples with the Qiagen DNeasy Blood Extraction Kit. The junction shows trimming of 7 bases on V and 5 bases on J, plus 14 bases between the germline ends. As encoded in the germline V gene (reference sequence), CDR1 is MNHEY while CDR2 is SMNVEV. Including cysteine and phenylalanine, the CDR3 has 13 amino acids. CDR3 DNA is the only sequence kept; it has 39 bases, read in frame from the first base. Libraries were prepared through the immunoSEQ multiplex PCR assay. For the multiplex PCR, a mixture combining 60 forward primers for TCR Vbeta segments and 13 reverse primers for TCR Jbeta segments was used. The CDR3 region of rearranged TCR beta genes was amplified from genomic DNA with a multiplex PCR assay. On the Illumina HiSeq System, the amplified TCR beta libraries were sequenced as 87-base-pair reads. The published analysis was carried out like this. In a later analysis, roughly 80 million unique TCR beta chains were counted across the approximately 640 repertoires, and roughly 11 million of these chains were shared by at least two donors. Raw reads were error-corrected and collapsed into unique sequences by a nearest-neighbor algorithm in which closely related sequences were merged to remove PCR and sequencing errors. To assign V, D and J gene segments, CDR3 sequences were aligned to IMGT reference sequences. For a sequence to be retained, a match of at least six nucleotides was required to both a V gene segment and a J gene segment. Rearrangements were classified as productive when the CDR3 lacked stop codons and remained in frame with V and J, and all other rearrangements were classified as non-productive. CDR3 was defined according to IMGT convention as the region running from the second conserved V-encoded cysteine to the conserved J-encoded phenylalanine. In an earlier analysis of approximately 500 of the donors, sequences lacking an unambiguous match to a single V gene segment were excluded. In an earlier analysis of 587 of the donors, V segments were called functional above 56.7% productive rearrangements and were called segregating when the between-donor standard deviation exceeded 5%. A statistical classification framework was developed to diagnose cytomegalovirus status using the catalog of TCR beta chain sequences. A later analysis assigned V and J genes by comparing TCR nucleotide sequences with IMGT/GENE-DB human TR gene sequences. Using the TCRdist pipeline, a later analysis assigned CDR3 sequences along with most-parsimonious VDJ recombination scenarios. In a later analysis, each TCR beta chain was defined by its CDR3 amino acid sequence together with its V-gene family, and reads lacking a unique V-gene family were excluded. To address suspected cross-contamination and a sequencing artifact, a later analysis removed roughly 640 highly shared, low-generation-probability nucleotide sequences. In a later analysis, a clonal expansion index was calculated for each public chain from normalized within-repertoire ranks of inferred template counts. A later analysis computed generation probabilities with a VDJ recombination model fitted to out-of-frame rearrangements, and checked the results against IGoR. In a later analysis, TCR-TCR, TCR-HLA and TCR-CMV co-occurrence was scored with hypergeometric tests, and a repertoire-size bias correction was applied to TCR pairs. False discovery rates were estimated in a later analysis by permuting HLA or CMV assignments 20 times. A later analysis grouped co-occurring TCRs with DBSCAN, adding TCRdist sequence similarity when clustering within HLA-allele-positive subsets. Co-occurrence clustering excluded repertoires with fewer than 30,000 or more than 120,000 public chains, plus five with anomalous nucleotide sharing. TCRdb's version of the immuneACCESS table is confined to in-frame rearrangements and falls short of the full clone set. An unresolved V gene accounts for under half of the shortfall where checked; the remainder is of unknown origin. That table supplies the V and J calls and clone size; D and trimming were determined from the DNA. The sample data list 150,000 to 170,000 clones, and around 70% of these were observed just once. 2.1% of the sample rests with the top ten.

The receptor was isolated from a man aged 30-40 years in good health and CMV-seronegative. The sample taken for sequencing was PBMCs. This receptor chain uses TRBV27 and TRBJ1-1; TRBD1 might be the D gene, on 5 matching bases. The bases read TGTGCCAGCAAGTTGATTGGGGCAACTGAAGCTTTCTTT. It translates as CASKLIGATEAFF.